This T cell receptor beta chain came from a study of spatial heterogeneity in lung cancer. The study, taken as a whole, reports: Tallies of expanded TCRs, which were sorted into ubiquitous and regional groups, correlated with counts of ubiquitous and regional nonsynonymous mutations, respectively. Higher tumor mutation counts went along with higher counts of expanded intratumoral alpha and beta TCRs.

V lost 4 bases to trimming and J lost 9 bases, with 13 bases between them. CDR3 length equals 13 residues. The study tagged each TCR cDNA molecule with a unique molecular identifier. TCRdb passed the 5' RACE reads through MiXCR, listing each CDR3 protein once. The sample records about 7,900 distinct CDR3 sequences, around 6.7% being singletons. This clonotype qualifies as medium-sized. Its antigen is not identified. This beta chain is an unintended read in a library built for alpha chains; its size means little. The time point is: sample taken at primary tumor resection. Tumor, nontumor lung or frozen PBMC supplied whole RNA that was sequenced unsorted.

This rearrangement joins TRBV12-3 or TRBV12-4 to TRBJ2-1, with D perhaps given as TRBD1 or TRBD2 (6 bases each). Source: lung tumor tissue, taken at surgery. The sequence derives from a female donor with early-stage non-small cell lung cancer. The CDR3 region is CASSYQQGGEQFF. CDR3 coding DNA: TGTGCCAGCAGTTATCAACAGGGAGGTGAGCAGTTCTTC.